Sequencing of this TCR beta chain was carried out in a study of blood T cell repertoires in COVID-19 (TCRdb year 2020). Background on the whole study: Samples from collaborators originated in the United States, Italy and Spain and spanned both the acute and convalescent phases of COVID-19. The samples were drawn from two sources: the first 160 participants of the ongoing ImmuneRACE study, and fewer than 1,500 subjects contributed by 6 global collaborators. The repertoires were released in a freely available public database intended as a resource for research on the immune response to SARS-CoV-2. The material from the prospective study consisted of cDNA or gDNA derived from T cells, B-cell-depleted T cells, or PBMCs. Sample metadata almost always included a de-identified subject ID, COVID-19 status, age in years and sex. HLA class I and class II types, where available, came from metadata supplied by the sample provider rather than from assay-based typing. Subjects who had been exposed to COVID-19, were actively infected with it, or had recovered from it provided the deeply sampled blood TCRbeta repertoires that made up the dataset.

TCRbeta CDR3 regions were amplified from genomic DNA using the immunoSEQ Assay, a bias-controlled multiplex PCR. The authors processed their data as follows. The number of nucleated cells in each sample was estimated by amplification of reference gene primers within the assay. Sequence reads were collapsed and filtered to measure the absolute abundance of every unique TCRbeta CDR3 rearrangement. Productive Simpson clonality was computed per sample as the square root of Simpson's diversity index over productive rearrangements. TCRdb mirrors the immuneACCESS table, restricted to in-frame sequences. Some clones are absent from its copies; in checked studies, under half trace to an unresolved V gene, and the reason for the others is unknown. The DNA gave D and trimming, while V, J and clone size come from that table. Recorded for this sample are 190,000 or so clones; around 90% of them occurred a single time. Less than 0.7% of the sample rests with the top ten.

Clipping removes 6 bases from V and 5 bases from J, with 10 as the unmatched junction base count. Reading from cysteine to phenylalanine, the CDR3 counts 16 amino acids. The read is trimmed to its CDR3 DNA, 48 bases read in frame from base 1. CDR1 and CDR2 are read off the germline V gene as ENHRY and SYGVKD. What the authors observed across the whole study: The quantity of clinical and demographic metadata differed by source and by participant and was supplied without curation.

The collaborating institutions used their own protocols to collect whole blood in K2EDTA tubes. For TCRbeta analysis, collaborators shipped samples in one of three forms: frozen whole blood, isolated PBMCs, or DNA extracted from either of those sample types. Concerning this clone: The clone's antigen remains unknown. The input lacks base qualities; no much larger clone sits a single base away.

This TCR came from a man aged 50 to 59 with acute or convalescent COVID-19. Sequenced sample: peripheral blood. The chain couples TRBV10-3 to TRBJ2-1; a stretch of 10 junction bases matches TRBD2. The DNA reads TGTGCCATCAGCCCTCTTAGCGGGGGGTCCCACAATGAGCAGTTCTTC. Translated, this is CAISPLSGGSHNEQFF.